This TCR beta chain was identified during a study of T cell responses to AZD1222 COVID-19 vaccine. Study-level points and caveats: Reportedly, close to half of spike-specific TCRs are directed against unmutated variant regions. Among those given AZD1222, only six were seropositive at baseline. Without day 14 samples, only post-peak T cell repertoires were studied. A mostly white British donor set with more females was recruited, and clonal diversity was possibly underestimated.

Libraries were prepared by immunoSEQ multiplex PCR; TCRdb keeps only in-frame clonotypes and omits some of them. The sample has about 150,000 clones, 94% seen once. Note on this clone: The antigen is unknown.

CDR1 and CDR2 from the germline V gene are SNHLY and FYNNEI. The CDR3 runs 14 residues. V lost 8 bases and J lost 0, with 13 bases in between. The chain is built from TRBV2 and TRBJ2-5; D unclear. The TCR comes from an adult in good health. The sample was peripheral blood, taken on day 0 of AZD1222 vaccination. CDR3 amino acids: CASPPANYQETQYF. In DNA, the CDR3 is TGTGCCAGCCCTCCCGCGAACTACCAAGAGACCCAGTACTTC.